These T cell receptor beta chains were read from a single sample in a study of T cells in Graves' hyperthyroidism and ophthalmopathy. TCRdb fed the multiplex PCR reads into MiXCR, producing one record per CDR3 protein. Among roughly 840,000 distinct CDR3 sequences listed, 38% were seen once. The sample was blood. Receptors originate from a man younger than 35 with Graves' hyperthyroidism. Both conserved end residues are part of each CDR3. A D gene is named only where the DNA matches it firmly. Not all rows give a size; the values are once, few, many and, for expanded clones, a class.

V	size	J	D	CDR3	DNA
TRBV20-1	-	TRBJ2-7	-	CRAGASYEQYF	TGCAGGGCTGGGGCTAGCTACGAGCAGTACTTC
TRBV10-3	few	TRBJ2-7	TRBD1	CAIKIGTAGRFGLDRDSYEQYF	TGTGCCATCAAGATCGGCACGGCCGGGAGATTTGGCCTGGACAGGGACTCCTACGAGCAGTACTTC
TRBV19	many	TRBJ1-1	-	CASSIGGMNEAFF	TGTGCCAGTAGTATTGGTGGGATGAATGAAGCTTTCTTT
TRBV5-6	-	TRBJ1-1	-	CASSLGWNPEAFF	TGTGCCAGCAGCTTGGGGTGGAATCCTGAAGCTTTCTTT
TRBV2	many	TRBJ2-7	TRBD1	CASSERDRAGEQYF	TGTGCCAGCAGTGAAAGGGACAGGGCGGGGGAGCAGTACTTC
TRBV7-9	many	TRBJ1-4	TRBD1	CASTRVGGKLFF	TGTGCCAGCACCCGGGTAGGGGGCAAACTGTTTTTT
TRBV20-1	-	TRBJ1-5	TRBD1	CSARETGTGERQPQHF	TGCAGTGCTAGGGAAACAGGGACAGGGGAGCGTCAGCCCCAGCATTTT
TRBV2	-	TRBJ2-2	-	CASSGGVSWAGELFF	TGTGCCAGCAGTGGGGGGGTCAGTTGGGCCGGGGAGCTGTTTTTT
TRBV6-6	few	TRBJ2-7	TRBD1	CASTQGPRYEQYF	TGTGCCAGCACACAGGGGCCCCGCTACGAGCAGTACTTC
TRBV5-5	-	TRBJ1-2	-	CASSPDLPGRSTF	TGTGCCAGCAGCCCGGATCTCCCGGGACGAAGCACCTTC
TRBV25-1	-	TRBJ2-5	-	CASGTLSGYQETQYF	TGTGCCAGCGGCACCCTCAGCGGCTACCAAGAGACCCAGTACTTC
TRBV15	many	TRBJ1-1	-	CATSPGMPTEAFF	TGTGCCACCAGCCCAGGGATGCCCACTGAAGCTTTCTTT
TRBV9	few	TRBJ1-1	-	CASSPPGMNTEAFF	TGTGCCAGCAGCCCTCCTGGGATGAACACTGAAGCTTTCTTT
TRBV7-9	-	TRBJ1-4	-	CASSFGTPEKLFF	TGTGCCAGCAGCTTCGGGACACCAGAAAAACTGTTTTTT
TRBV5-4	many	TRBJ1-3	-	CASSLRGAENTIYF	TGTGCCAGCAGCTTGCGAGGGGCGGAAAACACCATATATTTT
TRBV7-8	many	TRBJ1-3	TRBD1	CASSFEGAGNTIYF	TGTGCCAGCAGCTTTGAGGGGGCAGGAAACACCATATATTTT
TRBV12-3/TRBV12-4	few	TRBJ1-4	TRBD1	CASTPGQLNEKLFF	TGTGCCAGCACCCCGGGACAGCTTAATGAAAAACTGTTTTTT
TRBV24-1	-	TRBJ1-2	-	CATSDSGGGYGYTF	TGTGCCACCAGTGACTCAGGCGGGGGATATGGCTACACCTTC
TRBV7-9	many	TRBJ1-1	-	CASSFGLLNTEAFF	TGTGCCAGCAGCTTCGGACTCTTGAACACTGAAGCTTTCTTT
TRBV6-5	few	TRBJ1-3	-	CASSFHGNTIYF	TGTGCCAGCAGTTTTCACGGAAACACCATATATTTT
TRBV10-3	-	TRBJ2-6	-	CAISADVLTF	TGTGCCATCAGTGCCGACGTCCTGACTTTC
TRBV10-3	-	TRBJ1-6	-	CAISESPGDSPLHF	TGTGCCATCAGTGAGTCTCCAGGGGACTCACCCCTCCACTTT
TRBV4-2	few	TRBJ1-4	-	CASSQAETGGEKLFF	TGTGCCAGCAGCCAGGCCGAGACAGGTGGTGAAAAACTGTTTTTT
TRBV25-1	-	TRBJ2-7	-	CASFGVNSYEQYF	TGTGCCAGCTTCGGAGTCAACTCCTACGAGCAGTACTTC
TRBV29-1	many	TRBJ2-7	-	CSVRGLPPPRGYEQYF	TGCAGCGTACGTGGGCTCCCCCCTCCCCGGGGCTACGAGCAGTACTTC
TRBV19	-	TRBJ1-2	-	CASSIDPPGYTF	TGTGCCAGTAGTATAGACCCACCTGGCTACACCTTC
TRBV25-1	many	TRBJ1-1	-	CASSELTEAFF	TGTGCCAGCAGTGAATTGACAGAAGCTTTCTTT
TRBV4-1	many	TRBJ1-4	-	CASSLGQGGDEKLFF	TGCGCCAGCAGCCTGGGCCAGGGAGGGGATGAAAAACTGTTTTTT
TRBV12-3/TRBV12-4	many	TRBJ1-4	-	CASSPGTPGGKLFF	TGTGCCAGCAGTCCCGGGACACCGGGGGGAAAACTGTTTTTT
TRBV12-3/TRBV12-4	many	TRBJ1-2	-	CASRGSGGYTF	TGTGCCAGCAGGGGGTCTGGAGGCTACACCTTC
TRBV7-9	many	TRBJ2-7	-	CASSPGPEQYF	TGTGCCAGCAGCCCCGGTCCAGAGCAGTACTTC
TRBV20-1	-	TRBJ2-2	TRBD1	CSASASDRDTGELFF	TGCAGTGCTAGCGCCTCGGACAGGGACACCGGGGAGCTGTTTTTT
TRBV7-9	many	TRBJ1-1	-	CASSGDSSEAFF	TGTGCCAGCAGCGGCGACAGCTCTGAAGCTTTCTTT
TRBV20-1	-	TRBJ1-2	-	CSARDRRERDGYTF	TGCAGTGCTAGAGATAGACGGGAGAGGGATGGCTACACCTTC
TRBV12-3/TRBV12-4	few	TRBJ2-7	-	CASTYFFGYEQYF	TGTGCCAGCACCTACTTTTTTGGCTACGAGCAGTACTTC
TRBV25-1	-	TRBJ1-1	-	CASSELFSGELTGAFF	TGTGCCAGCAGTGAATTATTCTCTGGAGAGCTCACTGGAGCTTTCTTT
TRBV20-1	-	TRBJ1-5	-	CSARDPGGNQPQHF	TGCAGTGCTAGGGACCCGGGGGGCAATCAGCCCCAGCATTTT
TRBV7-9	many	TRBJ2-7	TRBD1	CASRGDRGSYEQYF	TGTGCCAGCAGAGGGGACAGGGGGTCGTACGAGCAGTACTTC
TRBV20-1	-	TRBJ2-2	-	CSVPNQGGGGELFF	TGCAGTGTCCCGAACCAGGGAGGGGGCGGGGAGCTGTTTTTT
TRBV12-3/TRBV12-4	-	TRBJ2-5	-	CASSSTEGETQYF	TGTGCCAGCAGTTCGACGGAGGGGGAGACCCAGTACTTC
TRBV29-1	-	TRBJ1-5	-	CSLGEAQPQHF	TGCAGCTTGGGAGAAGCTCAGCCCCAGCATTTT
TRBV29-1	-	TRBJ1-1	TRBD1	CSVETGTGALKAFF	TGCAGCGTTGAAACAGGGACAGGGGCACTGAAAGCTTTCTTT
TRBV27	few	TRBJ1-2	TRBD1	CASSPTGPHYGYTF	TGTGCCAGCAGTCCGACAGGGCCCCACTATGGCTACACCTTC
TRBV9	-	TRBJ1-4	-	CASSWSSAEKLFF	TGTGCCAGCAGCTGGAGCTCCGCTGAAAAACTGTTTTTT
TRBV7-6	many	TRBJ1-2	-	CASSPDWTLNYGYTF	TGTGCCAGCAGCCCGGATTGGACGTTAAACTATGGCTACACCTTC
TRBV7-9	-	TRBJ1-6	-	CASSPRVRNSPLHF	TGTGCCAGCAGTCCTAGGGTGCGCAATTCACCCCTCCACTTT
TRBV5-1	-	TRBJ2-6	-	CATSVLAF	TGCGCCACCAGCGTACTGGCTTTC
TRBV5-1	few	TRBJ2-5	-	CASSRNSLETQYF	TGCGCCAGCAGTCGGAATAGCCTAGAGACCCAGTACTTC
TRBV20-1	few	TRBJ2-7	-	CSARSGIIYEQYF	TGCAGTGCTAGAAGCGGCATTATCTACGAGCAGTACTTC
TRBV29-1	few	TRBJ2-3	TRBD2	CSAAGGRRDTDTQYF	TGCAGCGCAGCGGGAGGGAGACGTGACACAGATACGCAGTATTTT
TRBV7-2	many	TRBJ1-3	-	CASSATQGAGNTIYF	TGTGCCAGCAGCGCAACTCAGGGAGCTGGAAACACCATATATTTT